This T cell receptor beta chain was observed in a study of cytomegalovirus exposure and HLA in healthy donors. The CDR3 is made up of 16 amino acids. J lost 3 bases, V lost 3 bases, and 5 bases had no gene match. Germline CDR1 and CDR2: SGHVS and FQNEAQ. It was with 60 Vbeta and 13 Jbeta primers that the PCR ran. Profiling relied on immunoSEQ multiplex PCR, and the TCRdb table lists in-frame clones only, not all of them. Of about 140,000 clones listed, around two thirds are singletons. Overall study findings and caveats: Overall, approximately 150 TCR beta chains were annotated as cytomegalovirus-associated.

A single count supports this clone. The target antigen is unknown. Source material: PBMCs. This clonotype was obtained from a male donor in good health and CMV-seronegative. The chain combines TRBV7-8 with TRBJ1-3, with 10 bases that match TRBD1. The CDR3 coding sequence is TGTGCCAGCAGCTTCGACAGGGGGCAGGGTGGAAACACCATATATTTT. Residues: CASSFDRGQGGNTIYF.